A selection of T cell receptor beta chains follows, all from one sample in a study of T-cell memory formation after mild COVID-19. Using its own MiXCR run on the 5' RACE reads, TCRdb lists one record per CDR3 protein. The table lists 300,000 to 350,000 distinct CDR3 sequences, approximately 13% of them singletons. The sequenced material came from PBMCs or a T cell subset sorted from them (not recorded which). The receptors were gathered from a man younger than 35 who had mild COVID-19 (a few samples of this study predate the infection). Cell type and time point are not known. CDR3s include the opening cysteine and the closing phenylalanine or tryptophan. A D gene is named only where the DNA matches it firmly. Rows may omit the clone size; those that give it use once, few, many or a size class.

clone_size: few
v_call: TRBV5-6
d_call: -
j_call: TRBJ2-7
cdr3_nt: TGTGCCAGCAGCGCAGGACAGAACTACGAGCAGTACTTC
cdr3_aa: CASSAGQNYEQYF

clone_size: -
v_call: TRBV20-1
d_call: TRBD1
j_call: TRBJ1-2
cdr3_nt: TGCAGTGCTACCGGGACAGGGGATGGCTACACCTTC
cdr3_aa: CSATGTGDGYTF

clone_size: -
v_call: TRBV9
d_call: TRBD1
j_call: TRBJ1-1
cdr3_nt: TGTGCCAGCAGCGTAACAGGACAGGGGGCGACTGAAGCTTTCTTT
cdr3_aa: CASSVTGQGATEAFF

clone_size: -
v_call: TRBV23-1
d_call: -
j_call: TRBJ2-2
cdr3_nt: TGCGCCAGCAGTCGCCGGAAAACCGGGGAGCTGTTTTTT
cdr3_aa: CASSRRKTGELFF

clone_size: few
v_call: TRBV5-6
d_call: -
j_call: TRBJ1-1
cdr3_nt: TGTGCCAGCATGGTGAGGGGGTACACTGAAGCTTTCTTT
cdr3_aa: CASMVRGYTEAFF

clone_size: few
v_call: TRBV21-1
d_call: -
j_call: TRBJ2-3
cdr3_nt: TGTGCCAGCAGCAAAGCGCAGGATACGCAGTATTTT
cdr3_aa: CASSKAQDTQYF

clone_size: -
v_call: TRBV12-3/TRBV12-4
d_call: -
j_call: TRBJ1-5
cdr3_nt: TGTGCCAGCACCCGGGGGGGGATCGGAAAGCAGCCCCAGCATTTT
cdr3_aa: CASTRGGIGKQPQHF

clone_size: many
v_call: TRBV7-9
d_call: -
j_call: TRBJ1-1
cdr3_nt: TGTGCCAGCAGCTTGGGACACGGGGGTGAAGCTTTCTTT
cdr3_aa: CASSLGHGGEAFF

clone_size: many
v_call: TRBV4-3
d_call: -
j_call: TRBJ1-1
cdr3_nt: TGCGCCAGCAGCCAAGGGGGAAGGGGGATTAAAAATGAAGCTTTCTTT
cdr3_aa: CASSQGGRGIKNEAFF

clone_size: few
v_call: TRBV5-1
d_call: -
j_call: TRBJ1-2
cdr3_nt: TGCGCCAGCAGCTTGGCCGCTGGATCTAACTATGGCTACACCTTC
cdr3_aa: CASSLAAGSNYGYTF

clone_size: -
v_call: TRBV2
d_call: -
j_call: TRBJ2-5
cdr3_nt: TGTGCCAGCGGGGTGCGGCGAGATGGGGAGACCCAGTACTTC
cdr3_aa: CASGVRRDGETQYF

clone_size: once
v_call: TRBV11-2
d_call: TRBD1
j_call: TRBJ2-1
cdr3_nt: TGTGCCAGCAGCTTCGGGACAGGGTACAATGAGCAGTTCTTC
cdr3_aa: CASSFGTGYNEQFF

clone_size: -
v_call: TRBV25-1
d_call: -
j_call: TRBJ2-1
cdr3_nt: TGTGCCAGCAGTGATTGGGGCAATGAGCAGTTCTTC
cdr3_aa: CASSDWGNEQFF

clone_size: -
v_call: TRBV4-1
d_call: -
j_call: TRBJ1-5
cdr3_nt: TGCGCCAGCAGCCAAGGCGAGGGCAATCAGCCCCAGCATTTT
cdr3_aa: CASSQGEGNQPQHF

clone_size: few
v_call: TRBV9
d_call: TRBD1
j_call: TRBJ1-3
cdr3_nt: TGTGCCAGCAGTGGAGGGACAGGGAGAAACACCATATATTTT
cdr3_aa: CASSGGTGRNTIYF

clone_size: -
v_call: TRBV5-1
d_call: -
j_call: TRBJ2-7
cdr3_nt: TGCGCCAGCAGGGGCCCCAGCTCCTACGAGCAGTACTTC
cdr3_aa: CASRGPSSYEQYF

clone_size: -
v_call: TRBV29-1
d_call: -
j_call: TRBJ1-2
cdr3_nt: TGCAGCGTTGGCCTCCGACGGGAGTCTGGCTACACCTTC
cdr3_aa: CSVGLRRESGYTF

clone_size: few
v_call: TRBV10-3
d_call: TRBD2
j_call: TRBJ2-5
cdr3_nt: TGTGCCATCCGGGGGGACTACCCGCCCCCTGAGACCCAGTACTTC
cdr3_aa: CAIRGDYPPPETQYF

clone_size: many
v_call: TRBV5-1
d_call: -
j_call: TRBJ1-1
cdr3_nt: TGCGCCAGCAGCTTGGACTCTGAAGCTTTCTTT
cdr3_aa: CASSLDSEAFF

clone_size: few
v_call: TRBV18
d_call: TRBD1
j_call: TRBJ1-5
cdr3_nt: TGTGCCAGCTCACCACCGAGCGGGACAGCTTTCAATCAGCCCCAGCATTTT
cdr3_aa: CASSPPSGTAFNQPQHF

clone_size: -
v_call: TRBV5-4
d_call: -
j_call: TRBJ1-6
cdr3_nt: TGTGCCAGCAGCTTGGAATTCTCGGGAGTGAATAATTCACCCCTCCACTTT
cdr3_aa: CASSLEFSGVNNSPLHF

clone_size: few
v_call: TRBV12-3/TRBV12-4
d_call: -
j_call: TRBJ1-4
cdr3_nt: TGTGCCAGCAGTGACACAACAGGGACGCATGAAAAACTGTTTTTT
cdr3_aa: CASSDTTGTHEKLFF

clone_size: few
v_call: TRBV9
d_call: -
j_call: TRBJ2-3
cdr3_nt: TGTGCCAGCAGCCCAAGCCCTCAGTTTGGAGATACGCAGTATTTT
cdr3_aa: CASSPSPQFGDTQYF

clone_size: few
v_call: TRBV5-1
d_call: -
j_call: TRBJ2-3
cdr3_nt: TGCGCCAGCAGCTCCCCGGGGGGCTTCACAGATACGCAGTATTTT
cdr3_aa: CASSSPGGFTDTQYF

clone_size: few
v_call: TRBV6-5
d_call: TRBD2
j_call: TRBJ2-5
cdr3_nt: TGTGCCAGCAGTCGCGGGGGGCGGCAAGAGACCCAGTACTTC
cdr3_aa: CASSRGGRQETQYF

clone_size: many
v_call: TRBV6-5
d_call: -
j_call: TRBJ2-2
cdr3_nt: TGTGCCAGCAGTTCCGCAGGATTGGTCGGGGAGCTGTTTTTT
cdr3_aa: CASSSAGLVGELFF

clone_size: once
v_call: TRBV7-9
d_call: -
j_call: TRBJ2-1
cdr3_nt: TGTGCCAGCAGCTTAGGCTGGGTTTCGGATGAGCAGTTCTTC
cdr3_aa: CASSLGWVSDEQFF

clone_size: few
v_call: TRBV7-9
d_call: -
j_call: TRBJ2-5
cdr3_nt: TGTGCCAGCAGCCCGACGGACCAAGAGACCCAGTACTTC
cdr3_aa: CASSPTDQETQYF

clone_size: -
v_call: TRBV27
d_call: -
j_call: TRBJ2-3
cdr3_nt: TGTGCCAGCAGTCCCTCGGCCACAGATACGCAGTATTTT
cdr3_aa: CASSPSATDTQYF

clone_size: -
v_call: TRBV30
d_call: -
j_call: TRBJ1-5
cdr3_nt: TGTGCCTGGAGTGTGCAAATGAATCAGCCCCAGCATTTT
cdr3_aa: CAWSVQMNQPQHF

clone_size: -
v_call: TRBV15
d_call: TRBD2
j_call: TRBJ2-1
cdr3_nt: TGTGCCACCCTCCAGGGACTAGCGGATGGAGATGAGCAGTTCTTC
cdr3_aa: CATLQGLADGDEQFF

clone_size: -
v_call: TRBV7-2
d_call: -
j_call: TRBJ2-2
cdr3_nt: TGTGCCAGCAGCTTCCGGGACTCTTACACCGGGGAGCTGTTTTTT
cdr3_aa: CASSFRDSYTGELFF

clone_size: -
v_call: TRBV27
d_call: -
j_call: TRBJ1-6
cdr3_nt: TGTGCCAGCAGTCCGGATTATAATTCACCCCTCCACTTT
cdr3_aa: CASSPDYNSPLHF

clone_size: -
v_call: TRBV6-1
d_call: -
j_call: TRBJ2-7
cdr3_nt: TGTGCCAGCAGCGCGGGACAGTACGAGCAGTACTTC
cdr3_aa: CASSAGQYEQYF

clone_size: few
v_call: TRBV6-5
d_call: TRBD1
j_call: TRBJ2-3
cdr3_nt: TGTGCCAGCAGTCCAGACAGGGGTGGTACGCAGTATTTT
cdr3_aa: CASSPDRGGTQYF

clone_size: few
v_call: TRBV7-9
d_call: -
j_call: TRBJ2-2
cdr3_nt: TGTGCCAGCATCCAAAGGGCAGCGGGGAACACCGGGGAGCTGTTTTTT
cdr3_aa: CASIQRAAGNTGELFF

clone_size: -
v_call: TRBV4-1
d_call: -
j_call: TRBJ1-4
cdr3_nt: TGCGCCAGCAGCCAAGGCCAGGCTGCTAATGAAAAACTGTTTTTT
cdr3_aa: CASSQGQAANEKLFF

clone_size: -
v_call: TRBV11-2
d_call: -
j_call: TRBJ2-3
cdr3_nt: TGTGCCAGCAGGGCACTAGGAGGTACGCAGTATTTT
cdr3_aa: CASRALGGTQYF

clone_size: many
v_call: TRBV7-3
d_call: -
j_call: TRBJ1-5
cdr3_nt: TGTGCCAGCAGCCCACCCCGTAGGAATCAGCCCCAGCATTTT
cdr3_aa: CASSPPRRNQPQHF

clone_size: few
v_call: TRBV6-2/TRBV6-3
d_call: -
j_call: TRBJ2-7
cdr3_nt: TGTGCCAGCAGGTTAGCGGAGTTATCCTACGAGCAGTACTTC
cdr3_aa: CASRLAELSYEQYF

clone_size: -
v_call: TRBV7-7
d_call: -
j_call: TRBJ2-1
cdr3_nt: TGTGCCAGCAGCTTGTCTGGCGGACCCTCCTACAATGAGCAGTTCTTC
cdr3_aa: CASSLSGGPSYNEQFF

clone_size: -
v_call: TRBV5-6
d_call: -
j_call: TRBJ1-5
cdr3_nt: TGTGCCAGCAGCTTGACAGGTTACAATCAGCCCCAGCATTTT
cdr3_aa: CASSLTGYNQPQHF

clone_size: many
v_call: TRBV5-1
d_call: TRBD1
j_call: TRBJ2-2
cdr3_nt: TGCGCCAGCAGCTTGGGACAGGGGAATCTCGGGGAGCTGTTTTTT
cdr3_aa: CASSLGQGNLGELFF

clone_size: -
v_call: TRBV2
d_call: -
j_call: TRBJ2-7
cdr3_nt: TGTGCCAGCAGTGCACTCAGGAGGAACGAGCAGTACTTC
cdr3_aa: CASSALRRNEQYF

clone_size: -
v_call: TRBV5-1
d_call: -
j_call: TRBJ1-6
cdr3_nt: TGCGCCAGCAGCTTCGAGGGGTTTTACTATAATTCACCCCTCCACTTT
cdr3_aa: CASSFEGFYYNSPLHF

clone_size: -
v_call: TRBV29-1
d_call: TRBD1
j_call: TRBJ1-1
cdr3_nt: TGCAGCGTTGAAGATCTGGACAGGGGATCAGGGAACACTGAAGCTTTCTTT
cdr3_aa: CSVEDLDRGSGNTEAFF

clone_size: many
v_call: TRBV12-3/TRBV12-4
d_call: TRBD1
j_call: TRBJ2-5
cdr3_nt: TGTGCCAGCAGACCGGGACAGAGAGAGACCCAGTACTTC
cdr3_aa: CASRPGQRETQYF